This entry is about one T cell receptor beta chain. Its antigen is not known. The sample belongs to a study of somatic mutations in cytotoxic T cells in rheumatoid arthritis. Study-wide results and limits: Within the rheumatoid arthritis patients, CD8+ clonality went up as age increased (Spearman r of about 0.52). The same was not true of the healthy controls. Just what the expanded CD8+ clones targeted, in terms of antigens, remained unknown.

Profiled with immunoSEQ multiplex PCR; TCRdb holds only in-frame clones, not every one. The sample has some 2,500 clones; approximately 85% are singletons. The CDR3 is 17 residues long. J was trimmed by 4 bases and V by 4 bases; bases with no gene match: 12. Germline V CDR1 and CDR2: SGDLS, YYNGEE. This chain uses TRBV9 with TRBJ2-5, with 11 bases that match TRBD2. The TCR was taken from an adult with rheumatoid arthritis. Sequenced: CD8+ T cells sorted from blood. CDR3 in amino acids: CASSPTVAGTSGETQYF. In nucleotides, the CDR3 is TGTGCCAGCAGCCCAACGGTAGCCGGGACTAGCGGAGAGACCCAGTACTTC.